One and the same sample provided the 10 T cell receptor beta chains below, sequenced in a study of blood T cell repertoires in COVID-19. Assay used: immunoSEQ multiplex PCR; TCRdb lists only in-frame clones, some missing. The sample consists of around 140,000 clones, about 87% of them appearing once. The sequenced sample consisted of peripheral blood. The receptors here all came from a man in his forties or fifties with active COVID-19.

The V and J genes are TRBV28 and TRBJ2-1; 16 positions match TRBD2. This CDR3 is built from 18 residues. Looked up from germline, CDR1 is MDHEN and CDR2 is SYDVKM. Unmatched junction bases numbered 3, after V lost 3 bases and J lost 1 base. DNA of the CDR3: TGTGCCAGCAGTTTCCCGGGACTAGCGGGGGGGTCCTACAATGAGCAGTTCTTC. This gives the protein CASSFPGLAGGSYNEQFF.

This clone was seen only a few times. The V and J genes are TRBV29-1 and TRBJ2-7; 10 bases align to TRBD1. Germline CDR1 is SQVTM and CDR2 is ANQGSEA. The CDR3 length is 13 residues. With 4 bases clipped from V and 3 bases from J, the junction kept 3 bases outside the gene matches. The CDR3, as DNA: TGCAGCGTTGTGGGACAGGGGATCTACGAGCAGTACTTC. As protein: CSVVGQGIYEQYF.

This clone was detected a few times. The gene calls are TRBV11-2 and TRBJ2-7; 14 nucleotides align to TRBD2. J was trimmed by 2 bases and V by 5 bases; bases with no gene match: 14. Germline V lookup: CDR1 SGHAT, CDR2 FQNNGV. The CDR3 sequence is 19 residues long. The CDR3 loop is CASSPVVGLAGAQAYEQYF. DNA of the CDR3: TGTGCCAGCAGCCCAGTGGTGGGACTAGCGGGGGCGCAAGCCTACGAGCAGTACTTC.

This chain connects TRBV7-3 to TRBJ2-1, with D possibly being TRBD1 (6 bases). Germline V gene sequence: CDR1 SGHTA, CDR2 FQGTGA. The CDR3 has 15 amino acids. V lost 2 bases to trimming and J lost 0 bases, with 8 bases between them. CDR3 sequence: CASSLSQGSYNEQFF. As DNA, the CDR3 is TGTGCCAGCAGCTTATCACAGGGCTCCTACAATGAGCAGTTCTTC.

This clone was observed a few times. The rearrangement uses TRBV4-2 and TRBJ1-2; 9 bases align to TRBD1. The germline CDR1 and CDR2 sequences are LGHNA and YNFKEQ. V was clipped by 4 bases and J by 7 bases; unmatched bases: 10. This CDR3 region has 15 residues. CDR3 amino acids: CASSPRDREGVGYTF. CDR3 in DNA: TGTGCCAGCAGCCCCCGGGACAGGGAGGGAGTTGGCTACACCTTC.

CDR3 in DNA: TGTGCCTACGGCCGGGGGGTTGGTCAGCCCCAGCATTTT. This translates into CAYGRGVGQPQHF. The V call is TRBV30, the J call TRBJ1-5; a weak D match, TRBD1 (5 bases). This CDR3 contains 13 residues. Trimming removed 7 bases at V and 6 bases at J, with 16 bases between. Looked up from germline, CDR1 is GTSNPN and CDR2 is SVGIG (reference sequence).

The J gene is TRBJ2-4, the V gene TRBV5-4; 10 bases are shared with TRBD1. Trimming took 2 bases from V and 10 from J; bases not matched to a gene: 3. Germline lookup yields CDR1 SGHNT and CDR2 YYREEE (reference sequence). The CDR3 totals 13 residues. The CDR3, as DNA: TGTGCCAGCAGCTTTGGGGGACAGGGGATTCAGTACTTC. This encodes CASSFGGQGIQYF.

This chain connects TRBV6-5 to TRBJ2-7; 8 positions agree with TRBD1. The ends lost 2 bases at V and 3 bases at J; junction bases unmatched: 6. CDR1 and CDR2 (germline): MNHEY, SVGAGI. The CDR3 covers 15 residues. The CDR3 coding sequence is TGTGCCAGCAGTTACACCACAGGGGGGCTCTACGAGCAGTACTTC. Amino acid sequence: CASSYTTGGLYEQYF.

This chain links TRBV3-1 (or the pseudogene TRBV3-2) with TRBJ1-2; TRBD1 might be the D (5 bases). Per the germline V gene, CDR1 is LGHDT and CDR2 is YNNKEL (reference sequence). CDR3 length equals 13 residues. V gave up 6 bases and J gave up 1 base, with 9 bases separating them. This chain's CDR3 is CASSPGVNYGYTF. The CDR3 DNA reads TGTGCCAGCAGTCCGGGGGTTAACTATGGCTACACCTTC.

This clone was observed a single time. The rearrangement links TRBV14 to TRBJ2-3; 7 positions match TRBD2. The germline gives CDR1 SGHDN, CDR2 FVKESK. The CDR3 runs 17 residues. V shed 2 bases, J shed 2 bases, and the junction held 10 bases outside the gene matches. The CDR3 reads CASSQIFAGDFTDTQYF. As DNA, the CDR3 is TGTGCCAGCAGCCAAATATTTGCGGGGGACTTCACAGATACGCAGTATTTT.